One and the same sample provided the 5 T cell receptor beta chains below, sequenced in a study of T cell responses to AZD1222 COVID-19 vaccine. This table comes from immunoSEQ multiplex PCR, and its TCRdb copy is limited to in-frame clones, with some not included. The table records 45,000 to 65,000 clones, 80% of them present only once. This specimen consisted of peripheral blood, obtained 28 days after the second AZD1222 dose. The receptors come from an adult who received the AZD1222 COVID-19 vaccine.

This clone showed up just a few times. This chain links TRBV28 with TRBJ1-2; no reliable D call. The CDR3 sequence is 15 residues long. Germline values: CDR1 MDHEN, CDR2 SYDVKM. The germline V and J ends were trimmed by 2 bases and 0 bases, with 10 bases remaining between them. CDR3 region: CASSLPGHPNYGYTF. CDR3 sequence (DNA): TGTGCCAGCAGTTTACCCGGCCACCCTAACTATGGCTACACCTTC.

V usage is TRBV28 and J usage is TRBJ2-7, with D possibly TRBD1 on 6 matching bases. The germline V gene encodes CDR1 MDHEN and CDR2 SYDVKM. V was cut by 2 bases and J by 2 bases, with 13 bases left in between. The CDR3 is made up of 15 amino acids. CDR3 in amino acids: CASSLRKGVPYEQYV. In nucleotides, the CDR3 is TGTGCCAGCAGTTTAAGAAAGGGGGTCCCCTACGAGCAGTACGTC.

The V and J genes are TRBV5-1 and TRBJ2-4; no definite D call. Trimming left V 0 bases short and J 2 bases short, with 9 bases between. The CDR3 totals 15 residues. The germline V gene encodes CDR1 SGHRS and CDR2 YFSETQ. The CDR3 DNA sequence: TGCGCCAGCAGCTTGGATGGGGTATCCAAAAACATTCAGTACTTC. It translates to CASSLDGVSKNIQYF.

This chain connects TRBV28 to TRBJ2-1, with a weak D call TRBD2 (6 bases). Germline V gene data show CDR1 as MDHEN and CDR2 as SYDVKM. Trimming stripped 8 bases from V and 7 bases from J, with 9 bases between. The length of the CDR3 is 11 residues. This chain's CDR3 is CASSRGNEQFF. The CDR3, as DNA: TGTGCCAGCTCTCGGGGGAATGAGCAGTTCTTC.

The chain has TRBV4-2 and TRBJ2-2; tentatively, D is TRBD2 (5 bases). Trimming took off 0 bases at V and 3 bases at J, with 8 bases between the two ends. The germline CDR1 and CDR2 sequences are LGHNA and YNFKEQ. The length of the CDR3 is 15 residues. CDR3 in DNA: TGTGCCAGCAGCCAAGAGAGGACTGACACCGGGGAGCTGTTTTTT. Protein product: CASSQERTDTGELFF.